This T cell receptor (beta chain) appears in the sequencing data of a study of vaccination and CD4 T cells after COVID-19. A word on this clonotype: Its specificity is unknown.

V was clipped by 3 bases and J by 4 bases, with 10 bases between them. The CDR3 is 12 amino acids. The germline gives CDR1 DFQATT, CDR2 SNEGSKA (reference sequence). The Oncomine TCR Beta short-read assay sequenced DNA from cultured CD4+ T cells. TCRdb re-called the PCR reads through MiXCR, storing one row per CDR3 protein. The sample records roughly 23,000 distinct CDR3 sequences, approximately 67% being singletons. Treatment reported: roughly ten-day PBMC culture with coronavirus spike peptide pools or control peptides (ViraFEST assay). The material was CD4+ T cells from blood, cultured in vitro, obtained after SARS-CoV-2 vaccination. The chain is built from TRBV20-1 and TRBJ2-7, with D perhaps TRBD2 (5 bases). The sequence came from a human donor who received a COVID-19 vaccine. The CDR3 DNA sequence: TGCAGTGCTAGTCCTGAGGGATACGAGCAGTACTTC. Its translation is CSASPEGYEQYF.